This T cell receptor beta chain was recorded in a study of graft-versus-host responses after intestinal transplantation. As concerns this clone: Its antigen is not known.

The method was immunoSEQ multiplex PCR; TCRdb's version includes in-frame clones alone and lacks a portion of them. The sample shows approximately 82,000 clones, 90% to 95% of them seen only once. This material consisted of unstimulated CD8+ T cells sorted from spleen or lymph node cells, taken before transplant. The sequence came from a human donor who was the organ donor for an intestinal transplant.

This chain's CDR3 is CAIKERQGPDLMWTEAFF. Here the CDR3 DNA reads TGTGCCATCAAGGAGAGACAGGGGCCCGATTTAATGTGGACTGAAGCTTTCTTT. The gene calls are TRBV2 and TRBJ1-1; 8 bases are a match to TRBD1. The germline V gene has CDR1 SNHLY and CDR2 FYNNEI. The V and J ends lost 10 bases and 5 bases, in that order; junction bases with no gene match: 24. CDR3 length: 18 amino acids.